These 23 T cell receptor beta chains were sequenced from one sample in a study of cytomegalovirus exposure and HLA in healthy donors. PCR employed 60 Vbeta and 13 Jbeta primers. Sequenced by immunoSEQ multiplex PCR; TCRdb stores in-frame clones only, minus some. The repertoire holds about 97,000 clones, with 85% to 90% as singletons. The sequencing input was PBMCs. These receptors were taken from a young man in good health and CMV-seronegative.

V gene TRBV6-1 combines with J gene TRBJ1-5, with TRBD1 matching over 7 bases. In germline, CDR1 is MNHNS, CDR2 SASEGT. The CDR3 is made up of 14 amino acids. V trimming: 5 bases; J trimming: 5 bases; junction bases outside the gene matches: 6. DNA of the CDR3: TGTGCCAGCAGTTGGGGACAGTCAGATCAGCCCCAGCATTTT. The encoded protein is CASSWGQSDQPQHF.

The chain recombines TRBV9 with TRBJ2-5; 9 nucleotides line up with TRBD1. Germline CDR1 is SGDLS and CDR2 is YYNGEE. V lost 2 bases, J lost 4 bases, and 6 bases stayed unmatched. The CDR3 covers 15 residues. CDR3 region: CASSVRTGELETQYF. The CDR3 nucleotides read TGTGCCAGCAGCGTTAGGACAGGGGAGTTAGAGACCCAGTACTTC.

The chain couples TRBV4-3 to TRBJ2-7; TRBD2 agrees at 9 bases. This CDR3 has 16 residues. Germline V gene data show CDR1 as LGHNA and CDR2 as YSLEER. The J segment lost 5 bases and the V segment lost 0 bases, leaving 8 bases of the junction unmatched. This CDR3 reads CASSQEVASGIHEQYF. The CDR3 bases are TGCGCCAGCAGCCAAGAAGTCGCTAGCGGGATCCACGAGCAGTACTTC.

This clone was seen at least ten times. CDR3 sequence: CASSAQIENTEAFF. DNA of the CDR3: TGTGCCAGCAGTGCACAGATAGAGAACACTGAAGCTTTCTTT. The chain combines TRBV6-1 with TRBJ1-1; D not resolved. Trimming took 4 bases from V and 1 from J, leaving 10 bases between them. CDR3 size: 14 residues. In germline, CDR1 is MNHNS, CDR2 SASEGT.

This chain uses TRBV18 with TRBJ2-1, with 11 bases lining up with TRBD2. The CDR3 spans 16 residues. Germline assignment: CDR1 KGHSH and CDR2 LQKENI. V dropped 3 bases and J dropped 9; count of bases not matched to a gene: 10. DNA for the CDR3: TGTGCCAGCTCACCCGTAGGGGCTAGCGGGAGGACTGAGCAGTTCTTC. Translated: CASSPVGASGRTEQFF.

The rearrangement joins TRBV4-3 to TRBJ2-1; 8 nucleotides agree with TRBD1. After removal of 1 base from V and 8 bases from J, the junction contained 1 base not matched to a gene. The CDR3 covers 13 residues. The germline V gene has CDR1 LGHNA and CDR2 YSLEER. The CDR3 DNA reads as TGCGCCAGCAGCCAAGTACAGGGGGATGAGCAGTTCTTC. Translating gives CASSQVQGDEQFF.

The chain couples TRBV30 to TRBJ2-5; D ambiguous. This CDR3 has 13 residues. V lost 1 base and J 2 bases, leaving 8 bases between the germline ends. The germline CDR1 and CDR2 sequences are GTSNPN and SVGIG (reference sequence). This chain's CDR3 is CAWSAGLQETQYF. The CDR3 DNA follows: TGTGCCTGGAGTGCCGGGTTACAAGAGACCCAGTACTTC.

This clone was counted between two and nine times. The CDR3 nucleotides read TGTGCCAGCAGCGAAGGCGGCGGGGGGGCCTACAATGAGCAGTTCTTC. Translation gives CASSEGGGGAYNEQFF. The V call is TRBV7-3, the J call TRBJ2-1; 9 bases line up with TRBD2. Germline V gives CDR1 SGHTA, CDR2 FQGTGA. The CDR3 length is 16 residues. Trimming took 5 bases from V and 2 from J; bases not matched to a gene: 7.

The gene calls are TRBV5-6 and TRBJ1-2; possible D gene TRBD1, 5 bases. This CDR3 is 18 amino acids long. Germline loops: CDR1 SGHDT, CDR2 YYEEEE. Deletions cut 2 bases from V and 0 bases from J, with 20 bases between. Written as DNA, the CDR3 is TGTGCCAGCAGCTTTGAGGACACCCGTCTAAATTCTAACTATGGCTACACCTTC. It translates to CASSFEDTRLNSNYGYTF.

The chain recombines TRBV2 with TRBJ1-6; D gene ambiguous. The germline V gene encodes CDR1 SNHLY and CDR2 FYNNEI. The CDR3 extends over 15 amino acids. The V end lost 1 base, the J end lost 14 bases, and 18 bases lay between the germline ends. This CDR3 is CASSEDGTAPGALHF. The CDR3 nucleotides are TGTGCCAGCAGTGAAGACGGAACGGCCCCCGGGGCCCTCCACTTT.

The table lists this clone with a count of one. This chain links TRBV5-1 with TRBJ1-4; D not resolved. The V gene's germline CDR1 is SGHRS and CDR2 YFSETQ. CDR3 size: 14 residues. Trimming shortened V by 0 bases and J by 4 bases, and 7 bases separated the two germline ends. The CDR3 sequence: CASSLGHLNEKLFF. CDR3 DNA sequence: TGCGCCAGCAGCTTGGGACATCTTAATGAAAAACTGTTTTTT.

The V gene is TRBV18, the J gene TRBJ1-2, with 7 bases that match TRBD1. Germline V lookup: CDR1 KGHSH, CDR2 LQKENI. The length of the CDR3 is 13 residues. The junction had 2 bases not matched to a gene; V was cut back by 3 bases and J by 4 bases. The CDR3 DNA follows: TGTGCCAGCTCACCGTCAGGGGGCTATGGCTACACCTTC. Amino acids: CASSPSGGYGYTF.

V is TRBV5-3 and J is TRBJ1-4; D unclear. TRBV5-3 is placed among ORFs of uncertain function. Trimming cost V 3 bases and J 12 bases, with 27 bases left between them. The CDR3 consists of 17 residues. CDR3 bases: TGTGCCAGAAGCTGGGCGGAGGTGGAGATGAGCCGAGAGGAACTGTTTTTT. This translates into CARSWAEVEMSREELFF.

This clone was detected only once. The chain uses TRBV5-1 and TRBJ1-1, with 7 bases fitting TRBD1. The germline gives CDR1 SGHRS, CDR2 YFSETQ. With 0 bases clipped from V and 4 bases from J, the junction kept 12 bases outside the gene matches. CDR3 length equals 17 residues. The CDR3 nucleotides are TGCGCCAGCAGCTTGGCCGGGCCAGGGGGTATGAGCACTGAAGCTTTCTTT. This codes for CASSLAGPGGMSTEAFF.

J is TRBJ2-3 and V is TRBV6-1; possibly TRBD2 for D (6 bases). The V gene's germline CDR1 is MNHNS and CDR2 SASEGT. V shed 3 bases and J shed 4 bases, with 11 bases lying between them. This CDR3 has 14 amino acids. CDR3 in amino acids: CASSEGGGPDTQYF. The CDR3, as DNA: TGTGCCAGCAGTGAGGGGGGTGGCCCAGATACGCAGTATTTT.

The chain employs TRBV4-2 and TRBJ2-7; D may be TRBD1 (5 bases). CDR1 is LGHNA and CDR2 is YNFKEQ in the germline V gene. The CDR3 contains 14 residues. Trimming left V 5 bases short and J 3 bases short, with 14 bases between. CDR3 loop: CASSSTDSYYEQYF. CDR3 nucleotide sequence: TGTGCCAGCAGCTCGACAGATTCTTACTACGAGCAGTACTTC.

This chain connects TRBV6-4 to TRBJ2-1; D is ambiguous. This CDR3 has 13 amino acids. The germline gives CDR1 MRHNA, CDR2 SNTAGT. Trimming took 3 bases from V and 9 from J, leaving 12 bases between them. Written as DNA, the CDR3 is TGTGCCAGCAGTGAGTACAGCTCCACTGAGCAGTTCTTC. Its protein product is CASSEYSSTEQFF.

The chain has TRBV5-4 and TRBJ1-6; no definite D call. The V end was cut by 4 bases, the J end by 7 bases, with 15 bases between. The CDR3 covers 15 residues. Germline CDR1 is SGHNT and CDR2 is YYREEE (reference sequence). The CDR3 loop reads CASSAGAPENSPLHF. CDR3 bases: TGTGCCAGCAGCGCCGGTGCCCCGGAGAATTCACCCCTCCACTTT.

The chain recombines TRBV30 with TRBJ2-5, with a weak D call TRBD2 (6 bases). Germline CDR1 reads GTSNPN; CDR2 reads SVGIG (reference sequence). Between the trimmed V and J ends, which lost 5 bases and 0 bases, there was a span of 13 bases. The CDR3 runs to 14 residues. The CDR3 coding sequence is TGTGCCTGGGGCGTTGGGGGGAACCAAGAGACCCAGTACTTC. This translates into CAWGVGGNQETQYF. The whole variable domain, remainder taken from reference TRBV30 and TRBJ2-5, is SQTIHQWPATLVQPVGSPLSLECTVEGTSNPNLYWYRQAAGRGLQLLFYSVGIGQISSEVPQNLSASRPQDRQFILSSKKLLLSDSGFYLCAWGVGGNQETQYFGPGTRLLVL.

The DNA of the CDR3 is TGTGCCAGCAGCACGCGGGGGAACTACGAGCAGTACTTC. Protein product: CASSTRGNYEQYF. This sequence joins TRBV7-2 and TRBJ2-7, with 7 positions matching TRBD2. Germline trimming cut 5 bases from V and 3 bases from J; bases unmatched to any gene: 4. Germline lookup yields CDR1 SGHTA and CDR2 FQGNSA. This CDR3 region has 13 residues.

V and J are TRBV12-5 and TRBJ2-3, with 11 bases aligning to TRBD2. V trimming: 6 bases; J trimming: 4 bases; junction bases outside the gene matches: 3. Germline V gene lookup returns CDR1 LGHNT and CDR2 FRNRAP. This CDR3 has 14 residues. The CDR3 sequence is CASGASGGSDTQYF. The CDR3 DNA is TGTGCTAGTGGCGCTAGCGGGGGGTCAGATACGCAGTATTTT.

The V gene is TRBV19, the J gene TRBJ1-2; D possibly corresponds to TRBD1 (6 bases). Trimming pared 5 bases from V and 4 bases from J, leaving 14 bases between. This CDR3 contains 14 residues. Germline CDR1 LNHDA, CDR2 SQIVND (reference sequence). This chain's CDR3 is CASSQQGLIYGYTF. The DNA of the CDR3 is TGTGCCAGTAGTCAACAGGGTTTGATCTATGGCTACACCTTC.

The rearrangement joins TRBV5-6 to TRBJ2-3; 9 bases agree with TRBD2. This CDR3 contains 17 residues. Trimming took 3 bases from V and 2 from J; bases not matched to a gene: 10. The germline CDR1 and CDR2 sequences are SGHDT and YYEEEE. The CDR3 sequence: CASSSSGRGGFTDTQYF. CDR3 sequence (DNA): TGTGCCAGCAGCTCCTCTGGGCGGGGGGGGTTCACAGATACGCAGTATTTT.